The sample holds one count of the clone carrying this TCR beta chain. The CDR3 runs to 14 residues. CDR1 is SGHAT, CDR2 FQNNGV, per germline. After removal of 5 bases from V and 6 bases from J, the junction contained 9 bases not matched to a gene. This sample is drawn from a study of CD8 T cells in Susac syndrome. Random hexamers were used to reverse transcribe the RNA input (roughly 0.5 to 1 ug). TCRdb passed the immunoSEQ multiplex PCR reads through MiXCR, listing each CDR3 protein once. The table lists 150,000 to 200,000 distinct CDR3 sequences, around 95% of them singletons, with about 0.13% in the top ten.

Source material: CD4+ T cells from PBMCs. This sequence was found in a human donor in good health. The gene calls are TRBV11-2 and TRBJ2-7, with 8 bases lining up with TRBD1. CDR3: CASSHGQGFGEQYF. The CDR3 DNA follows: TGTGCCAGCAGCCACGGACAGGGCTTTGGCGAGCAGTACTTC.